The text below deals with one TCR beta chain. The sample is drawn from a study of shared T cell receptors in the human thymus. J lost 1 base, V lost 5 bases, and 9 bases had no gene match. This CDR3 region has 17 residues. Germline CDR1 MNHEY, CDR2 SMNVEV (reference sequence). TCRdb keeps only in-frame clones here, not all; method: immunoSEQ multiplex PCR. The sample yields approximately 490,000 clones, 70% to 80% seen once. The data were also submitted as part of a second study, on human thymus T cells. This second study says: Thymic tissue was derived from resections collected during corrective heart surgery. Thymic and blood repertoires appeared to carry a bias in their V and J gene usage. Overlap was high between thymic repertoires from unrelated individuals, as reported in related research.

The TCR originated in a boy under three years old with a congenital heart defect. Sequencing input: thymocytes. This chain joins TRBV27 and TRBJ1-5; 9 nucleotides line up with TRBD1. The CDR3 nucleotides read TGTGCCAGCAGTCCCGGACAGGGGATTGGAAGCAATCAGCCCCAGCATTTT. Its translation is CASSPGQGIGSNQPQHF.